These T cell receptor beta chains were read from a single sample in a study of blood T cells in healthy people across ages. TCRdb re-derived calls from the 5' RACE reads in MiXCR, one entry per CDR3 protein. The repertoire holds roughly 720,000 distinct CDR3 sequences, with 53% as singletons. Sequencing was carried out using blood. The receptors derive from a man older than 75 in good health. The CDR3 runs from the conserved cysteine through the conserved F or W. Where a row states a size, it is once, few, many or the class of an expanded clone; other rows omit it.

14,-,TRBV3-1,TRBJ2-1,CASSMRAGRNEQFF
15,-,TRBV4-1,TRBJ1-3,CASSQEGGVGNTIYF
14,-,TRBV20-1,TRBJ1-2,CSARVEQGSYGYTF
11,-,TRBV29-1,TRBJ2-3,CSVDRTRTQYF
15,-,TRBV6-5,TRBJ2-1,CASRSSGLGGHEQFF
16,-,TRBV7-2,TRBJ2-5,CASSLEVGVGGETQYF
15,once,TRBV20-1,TRBJ1-2,CSASPDRQSNYGYTF
13,-,TRBV7-9,TRBJ2-7,CASQLAGAYEQYF
15,-,TRBV9,TRBJ2-1,CASSVAGHTSYEQFF
14,-,TRBV20-1,TRBJ2-7,CSANSQAASYEQYF
12,-,TRBV10-2,TRBJ2-7,CASRGTQNEQYF
15,-,TRBV10-3,TRBJ2-1,CAISGIDRGDTEQFF
12,-,TRBV4-2,-,CASSPNLGEQYF
13,-,TRBV6-1,TRBJ2-7,CASMESLPREQYF
15,few,TRBV20-1,TRBJ2-3,CSAYVGTSGTDTQYF
15,-,TRBV5-1,TRBJ1-1,CASSLPLGAETEAFF
17,-,TRBV7-9,TRBJ2-1,CASSDPRAGLSSYEQFF
14,-,TRBV28,TRBJ1-1,CATRTGLTNTEAFF
12,few,TRBV20-1,TRBJ1-2,CSATGLDYGYTF
15,-,TRBV2,TRBJ2-3,CASSAGGLGDRYAYF
16,-,TRBV6-2/TRBV6-3,TRBJ2-1,CASSYSTGLGASEQFF
16,few,TRBV5-8,TRBJ2-3,CASSLGGAPSTDTQYF
14,few,TRBV7-6,TRBJ2-4,CASSTRTGGDIQYF
14,few,TRBV7-2,TRBJ2-7,CASSLEAGFYEQYF
13,-,TRBV7-2,TRBJ1-2,CASSPQLVHGYTF
19,-,TRBV5-1,TRBJ2-6,CASSSPVGGSRSGANVLTF
15,-,TRBV12-3/TRBV12-4,TRBJ2-3,CASSLSGAALDTQYF
12,-,TRBV29-1,TRBJ2-3,CSGAGGADTQYF
16,-,TRBV7-2,TRBJ2-3,CASSPTSGGATDMQYF